Below, 26 T cell receptor beta chains from the same sample are listed, as sequenced in a study of OX40 agonist ivuxolimab in advanced cancers. TCRdb's copy holds only in-frame clones and misses some; the assay was immunoSEQ multiplex PCR. The sample holds fewer than 90,000 clones; about 87% are singletons and the top ten take roughly 2.4%. The sequencing here drew on CD4+ or CD8+ T cells sorted from blood, taken in a trial of the OX40 agonist ivuxolimab. The receptors were sampled from an adult with an advanced solid tumor such as melanoma, head and neck, liver or kidney cancer.

The J gene is TRBJ1-1, the V gene TRBV18; D not resolved. Per germline, CDR1 KGHSH and CDR2 LQKENI. V was cut by 0 bases and J by 2 bases, with 13 bases left in between. This CDR3 contains 16 residues. The CDR3 spells CASSPPEAGRNTEAFF. The CDR3 region has the DNA TGTGCCAGCTCACCACCGGAGGCAGGCAGAAACACTGAAGCTTTCTTT.

The V and J genes are TRBV6-5 and TRBJ1-3; no reliable D call. CDR3 size: 16 residues. V dropped 0 bases and J dropped 0 bases, with 9 bases sitting between them. Germline V gene sequence: CDR1 MNHEY, CDR2 SVGAGI. In DNA, the CDR3 is TGTGCCAGCAGTTACTCGACTCCATTCTCTGGAAACACCATATATTTT. As protein: CASSYSTPFSGNTIYF.

This chain uses TRBV28 with TRBJ2-1; no definite D call. This CDR3 contains 14 residues. Germline V gene sequence: CDR1 MDHEN, CDR2 SYDVKM. V was shortened by 7 bases and J by 4 bases, with 14 bases between the two germline ends. The CDR3 DNA sequence: TGTGCCAGCAACCCCGCCGACCGTTACAATGAGCAGTTCTTC. Its protein product is CASNPADRYNEQFF.

The chain recombines TRBV7-8 with TRBJ1-1; 7 positions match TRBD1. J was trimmed by 0 bases and V by 4 bases; bases with no gene match: 5. Germline V lookup: CDR1 SGHVS, CDR2 FQNEAQ. This CDR3 is 15 amino acids long. This CDR3 is CASSWGGGMNTEAFF. In DNA form, the CDR3 reads TGTGCCAGCAGCTGGGGAGGGGGCATGAACACTGAAGCTTTCTTT.

This chain uses TRBV15 with TRBJ1-1; 7 bases align to TRBD1. Germline values: CDR1 LNHNV, CDR2 YYDKDF (reference sequence). J gave up 8 bases and V 1 base, and 1 base lay outside the gene matches. This CDR3 has 12 residues. CDR3: CATSRGQGEAFF. The CDR3 nucleotides are TGTGCCACCAGCAGAGGACAGGGCGAAGCTTTCTTT.

V is TRBV7-2 and J is TRBJ2-5; D is uncertain. The germline V gene encodes CDR1 SGHTA and CDR2 FQGNSA. CDR3 length: 14 residues. V was shortened by 1 base and J by 2 bases, with 8 bases between the two germline ends. Written as DNA, the CDR3 is TGTGCCAGCAGCTTAGTCTCGATTCAAGAGACCCAGTACTTC. Amino acids: CASSLVSIQETQYF.

This rearrangement joins TRBV7-2 to TRBJ1-1; D gene unclear. There are 15 residues in the CDR3. Germline V gives CDR1 SGHTA, CDR2 FQGNSA. V was clipped by 4 bases and J by 0 bases, with 12 bases between them. CDR3 sequence reads: CASSSRVGMNTEAFF. In nucleotides, the CDR3 is TGTGCCAGCAGCTCCCGAGTGGGGATGAACACTGAAGCTTTCTTT.

The J gene is TRBJ2-3, the V gene TRBV7-9; 9 nucleotides align to TRBD1. Unmatched junction bases numbered 5, after V lost 1 base and J lost 0 bases. The CDR3 contains 17 residues. Germline-derived CDR1 and CDR2 are SEHNR and FQNEAQ (reference sequence). In DNA, the CDR3 is TGTGCCAGCAGCTTAGTTGGGACAGGGACTAGCACAGATACGCAGTATTTT. The encoded protein is CASSLVGTGTSTDTQYF.

This clone appeared once. The genes are TRBV28 and TRBJ2-5, with D hard to call. V lost 7 bases and J 0 bases, leaving 6 bases between the germline ends. Germline loops: CDR1 MDHEN, CDR2 SYDVKM. This CDR3 has 12 amino acids. The CDR3 loop reads CASNEYQETQYF. The CDR3 DNA sequence: TGTGCCAGCAACGAGTACCAAGAGACCCAGTACTTC.

This rearrangement joins TRBV19 to TRBJ1-1, with TRBD1 matching 8 bases. Germline values: CDR1 LNHDA, CDR2 SQIVND (reference sequence). The CDR3 has 13 residues. V was pared by 7 bases and J by 5 bases, with 6 bases of the junction left unmatched. The CDR3: CASKTGEGTEAFF. The CDR3 DNA is TGTGCCAGTAAGACAGGGGAGGGAACTGAAGCTTTCTTT.

The V gene is TRBV7-3, the J gene TRBJ2-2; D call uncertain. Between the trimmed V and J ends, which lost 2 bases and 1 base, there was a span of 11 bases. CDR1 is SGHTA and CDR2 is FQGTGA in the germline V gene. CDR3 length equals 16 residues. The CDR3 loop is CASSLFPGMNTGELFF. For the CDR3, the DNA is TGTGCCAGCAGCTTATTTCCAGGAATGAACACCGGGGAGCTGTTTTTT.

The CDR3 protein is CASSSVREGEQYF. CDR3 sequence (DNA): TGTGCCAGCTCGTCGGTCAGGGAGGGCGAGCAGTACTTC. The chain has TRBV18 and TRBJ2-7; TRBD2 aligns across 7 bases. From germline, CDR1 is KGHSH and CDR2 LQKENI. The CDR3 covers 13 residues. V lost 6 bases and J lost 6; bases outside the gene matches: 8.

This chain links TRBV19 with TRBJ2-5, with D perhaps assigned TRBD1 or TRBD2 (5 bases each). The CDR3 consists of 12 residues. Germline V gives CDR1 LNHDA, CDR2 SQIVND (reference sequence). Trimming left V 9 bases short and J 3 bases short, with 11 bases between. The CDR3 DNA reads TGTGCCAGGAGGGACGGAGAAGAGACCCAGTACTTC. It codes for CARRDGEETQYF.

The chain joins TRBV18 to TRBJ2-1; TRBD2 matches 13 bases. V trimming: 3 bases; J trimming: 7 bases; junction bases outside the gene matches: 3. CDR1 and CDR2 from the germline V gene are KGHSH and LQKENI. The CDR3 totals 15 residues. CDR3 sequence: CASSPEGLAGNEQFF. CDR3 nucleotides: TGTGCCAGCTCACCGGAGGGACTAGCGGGGAATGAGCAGTTCTTC.

This clone has only a few counts. The rearrangement joins TRBV6-6 to TRBJ2-7, with 8 bases identical to TRBD1. The CDR3 runs 16 residues. Germline CDR1 MNHNY, CDR2 SVGAGI (reference sequence). V was clipped by 2 bases and J by 4 bases; unmatched bases: 10. CDR3 amino acids: CASSYRQGANLYEQYV. CDR3 nucleotide sequence: TGTGCCAGCAGTTACCGGCAGGGGGCGAACCTTTACGAGCAGTACGTC.

This sequence joins TRBV5-1 and TRBJ2-2, with D possibly being TRBD1 (6 bases). The V and J ends lost 0 bases and 1 base respectively, with 16 bases between them. The germline V gene encodes CDR1 SGHRS and CDR2 YFSETQ. The CDR3 sequence is 18 residues long. The CDR3 DNA sequence: TGCGCCAGCAGCTTGGACAGGGATATTCTTTGGAACACCGGGGAGCTGTTTTTT. It specifies CASSLDRDILWNTGELFF. Full variable domain (rest looked up from reference TRBV5-1 and TRBJ2-2): KAGVTQTPRYLIKTRGQQVTLSCSPISGHRSVSWYQQTPGQGLQFLFEYFSETQRNKGNFPGRFSGRQFSNSRSEMNVSTLELGDSALYLCASSLDRDILWNTGELFFGEGSRLTVL.

This chain links TRBV7-9 with TRBJ1-1, with D perhaps TRBD1 (5 bases). V lost 8 bases and J lost 3, with 10 bases in between. The CDR3 totals 12 residues. Germline V gives CDR1 SEHNR, CDR2 FQNEAQ (reference sequence). The CDR3 DNA follows: TGTGCCAGCGGTGGGGGGGACACTGAAGCTTTCTTT. Translated, it gives CASGGGDTEAFF.

This clone was counted a single time. The chain has TRBV4-3 and TRBJ2-3; D is unclear. The CDR3 covers 14 residues. Germline V gene sequence: CDR1 LGHNA, CDR2 YSLEER. V was trimmed by 0 bases and J by 6 bases, leaving 10 bases between them. The CDR3: CASSQEGLRDTQYF. CDR3 nucleotide sequence: TGCGCCAGCAGCCAAGAAGGGCTAAGGGATACGCAGTATTTT.

The rearrangement joins TRBV18 to TRBJ2-1, with 9 bases aligning to TRBD1. J lost 5 bases, V lost 5 bases, and 7 bases had no gene match. Germline V CDR1 and CDR2: KGHSH, LQKENI. This CDR3 has 15 amino acids. The CDR3 is CASSSQGAHNNEQFF. CDR3 nucleotide sequence: TGTGCCAGCTCATCACAGGGGGCGCACAACAATGAGCAGTTCTTC.

J is TRBJ1-2 and V is TRBV4-3; weak D call: TRBD1 (6 bases). This CDR3 is built from 17 residues. The V gene's germline CDR1 is LGHNA and CDR2 YSLEER. Between the trimmed V and J ends, which lost 0 bases and 4 bases, there was a span of 18 bases. The CDR3 region has the DNA TGCGCCAGCAGCCAAGATGTGACAGGCTTGCAAAGCTATGGCTACACCTTC. Encoded protein: CASSQDVTGLQSYGYTF.

CDR3 in DNA: TGTGCCAGTAGTATAGTCCGGGGGGGCCCGTCCTACGAGCAGTACTTC. As protein: CASSIVRGGPSYEQYF. The rearrangement joins TRBV19 to TRBJ2-7, with 8 nucleotides matching TRBD2. The CDR3 spans 16 residues. Germline CDR1 reads LNHDA; CDR2 reads SQIVND (reference sequence). Trimming at V came to 1 base and at J to 1 base, leaving 6 bases not matched to a gene.

In this sample, this clone turned up once. This chain uses TRBV2 with TRBJ1-5; a possible D gene is TRBD1 (5 bases). The CDR3 has 15 residues. Germline assignment: CDR1 SNHLY and CDR2 FYNNEI. V was trimmed by 3 bases and J by 6 bases, leaving 15 bases between them. Here the CDR3 reads CASSEGRMRGQPQHF. The CDR3 DNA reads TGTGCCAGCAGTGAGGGACGGATGAGGGGTCAGCCCCAGCATTTT.

This clone has a single count. This chain uses TRBV25-1 with TRBJ1-3; D is perhaps TRBD1 (6 bases). V was pared by 0 bases and J by 1 base, with 10 bases between. The CDR3 runs 16 residues. Germline values: CDR1 MGHDK, CDR2 SYGVNS. For the CDR3, the DNA is TGTGCCAGCAGTGAATACGGGGGGCGGTCTGGAAACACCATATATTTT. It translates to CASSEYGGRSGNTIYF.

The J gene is TRBJ1-1, the V gene TRBV5-1; D is ambiguous. Germline CDR1 and CDR2: SGHRS and YFSETQ. The V and J ends lost 0 bases and 2 bases respectively, with 11 bases between them. This CDR3 spans 15 amino acids. DNA for the CDR3: TGCGCCAGCAGCTTGGCCCCCGAGCCCAACACTGAAGCTTTCTTT. It specifies CASSLAPEPNTEAFF.

The chain links TRBV7-9 to TRBJ2-5, with TRBD2 matching over 9 bases. V lost 1 base to trimming and J lost 2 bases; unmatched junction nucleotides: 2. CDR1 is SEHNR and CDR2 is FQNEAQ in the germline V gene (reference sequence). The CDR3 consists of 15 residues. CDR3 coding DNA: TGTGCCAGCAGCTTAGGGCTAGCGGGGCAAGAGACCCAGTACTTC. It codes for CASSLGLAGQETQYF.

The V gene is TRBV7-7, the J gene TRBJ2-1; 8 nucleotides agree with TRBD2. Germline CDR1 and CDR2: SSHAT and FNYEAQ (reference sequence). The CDR3 is 12 amino acids. The ends lost 5 bases at V and 8 bases at J; junction bases unmatched: 2. This chain's CDR3 is CASSPGGDEQFF. The CDR3 nucleotides are TGTGCCAGCAGCCCGGGGGGGGATGAGCAGTTCTTC.